Presented here are 22 T cell receptor beta chains from one specimen sequenced in a study of T cells in Graves' hyperthyroidism and ophthalmopathy. Researchers amplified the TCR beta CDR3 regions from RNA transcripts. The study used the HTBI primer set for a first-round RT-PCR of the TCR CDR3. TCRdb re-analysed the multiplex PCR reads in MiXCR, keeping a single row per CDR3 protein. In the table there are about 400,000 distinct CDR3 sequences, around 14% of which are singletons. The sequenced sample consisted of blood. The source is a woman under 30 with Graves' hyperthyroidism.

This clonotype was observed a handful of times. This sequence joins TRBV18 and TRBJ2-6, with unresolved D. Per the germline V gene, CDR1 is KGHSH and CDR2 is LQKENI. There are 16 residues in the CDR3. Trimming removed 2 bases from V and 0 bases from J, with 8 bases in between. DNA for the CDR3: TGTGCCAGCTCACCAAACCAGGTCTCTGGGGCCAACGTCCTGACTTTC. Translated, it gives CASSPNQVSGANVLTF.

There are many counts of this clonotype. The chain uses TRBV20-1 and TRBJ1-6; D is ambiguous. This CDR3 contains 14 residues. The V end lost 6 bases, the J end lost 7 bases, and 16 bases lay between the germline ends. Looked up from germline, CDR1 is DFQATT and CDR2 is SNEGSKA (reference sequence). The DNA for the CDR3 is TGCAGTGCCTCCCGGACCCTTGAGAATTCACCCCTCCACTTT. It encodes CSASRTLENSPLHF.

This clonotype was seen a handful of times. This sequence joins TRBV27 and TRBJ1-6; D is unclear. Trimming stripped 5 bases from V and 6 bases from J, with 11 bases between. Germline CDR1 reads MNHEY; CDR2 reads SMNVEV (reference sequence). The CDR3 is 14 residues long. CDR3 coding DNA: TGTGCCAGCAGTAGCCGGGGTTTTAATTCACCCCTCCACTTT. Translated: CASSSRGFNSPLHF.

The V call is TRBV20-1, the J call TRBJ1-4, with unresolved D. The length of the CDR3 is 12 residues. Looked up from germline, CDR1 is DFQATT and CDR2 is SNEGSKA (reference sequence). Trimming removed 3 bases at V and 7 bases at J, with 9 bases between. The CDR3 DNA follows: TGCAGTGCTAGGGCGCCCAGTGAAAAACTGTTTTTT. It is translated as CSARAPSEKLFF.

The chain carries TRBV3-1 and TRBJ2-4; 8 bases are a match to TRBD2. Germline V gene lookup returns CDR1 LGHDT and CDR2 YNNKEL (reference sequence). Trimming at V came to 4 bases and at J to 6 bases, leaving 8 bases not matched to a gene. The CDR3 has 15 residues. The CDR3 loop is CASSPRAGAGNIQYF. The CDR3 region has the DNA TGTGCCAGCAGCCCCAGAGCGGGGGCGGGAAACATTCAGTACTTC.

This clonotype was recorded at least ten times. V is TRBV6-1 and J is TRBJ2-5; 12 positions agree with TRBD2. The junction had 4 bases not matched to a gene; V was cut back by 10 bases and J by 4 bases. CDR3 length equals 13 residues. Germline assignment: CDR1 MNHNS and CDR2 SASEGT. The CDR3 here is CAIGLAGSETQYF. The DNA of the CDR3 is TGTGCCATCGGACTAGCGGGATCAGAGACCCAGTACTTC.

This clonotype appeared many times. Here the CDR3 reads CASRGGWDGSSDEQFF. CDR3 coding DNA: TGCGCCAGCAGGGGGGGGTGGGACGGTTCCTCCGATGAGCAGTTCTTC. V gene TRBV5-1 combines with J gene TRBJ2-1, with TRBD2 matching 7 bases. The V gene's germline CDR1 is SGHRS and CDR2 YFSETQ. V shed 5 bases, J shed 8 bases, and the junction held 16 bases outside the gene matches. The length of the CDR3 is 16 residues.

The rearrangement joins TRBV11-3 to TRBJ2-3; 9 positions match TRBD2. Trimming removed 5 bases from V and 6 bases from J; junction bases left unmatched: 12. The germline V gene has CDR1 SGHNT and CDR2 YENEEA. The CDR3 has 16 amino acids. Here the CDR3 reads CASSRRAGGATDTQYF. CDR3 nucleotide sequence: TGTGCCAGCAGCAGAAGAGCGGGAGGAGCCACCGATACGCAGTATTTT.

The chain carries TRBV18 and TRBJ2-1, with D possibly TRBD2 on 6 matching bases. The CDR3 has 15 amino acids. V was trimmed by 6 bases and J by 10 bases, leaving 22 bases between them. The germline CDR1 and CDR2 sequences are KGHSH and LQKENI. CDR3 sequence reads: CASSQRGLPADEQFF. CDR3 nucleotides: TGTGCCAGCTCCCAGAGGGGACTCCCCGCGGACGAGCAGTTCTTC.

The sample holds many counts of this clonotype. The J gene is TRBJ1-4, the V gene TRBV27; D gene unclear. Trimming pared 0 bases from V and 0 bases from J, leaving 11 bases between. CDR1 is MNHEY, CDR2 SMNVEV, per germline (reference sequence). This CDR3 is built from 17 residues. CDR3 sequence (DNA): TGTGCCAGCAGTTTATCGATGAGCTTTGCAACTAATGAAAAACTGTTTTTT. It yields the protein CASSLSMSFATNEKLFF.

This clonotype has a count of ten or more. The chain carries TRBV5-1 and TRBJ2-2, with TRBD1 matching over 9 bases. The J segment lost 5 bases and the V segment lost 0 bases, leaving 5 bases of the junction unmatched. The CDR3 runs 16 residues. Germline CDR1 reads SGHRS; CDR2 reads YFSETQ. The CDR3: CASSLAGTGTTGELFF. CDR3 DNA: TGCGCCAGCAGCTTGGCCGGGACAGGGACGACCGGGGAGCTGTTTTTT.

This clonotype was counted only a few times. Here the CDR3 DNA reads TGTGCCAGCAGCTTAGGCTCCCCGACAGACTCTTATGGCTACACCTTC. The encoded protein is CASSLGSPTDSYGYTF. The rearrangement joins TRBV7-3 to TRBJ1-2; D possibly corresponds to TRBD1 (5 bases). In germline, CDR1 is SGHTA, CDR2 FQGTGA. The length of the CDR3 is 16 residues. Trimming shortened V by 2 bases and J by 5 bases, and 18 bases separated the two germline ends.

The V and J genes are TRBV11-2 and TRBJ1-3; D perhaps matches TRBD1 (5 bases). Trimming cost V 4 bases and J 1 base, with 14 bases left between them. Germline V gene data show CDR1 as SGHAT and CDR2 as FQNNGV. This CDR3 region has 16 residues. The CDR3 sequence is CASSWQGGRSGNTIYF. CDR3 nucleotides: TGTGCCAGCAGCTGGCAGGGAGGTCGGTCTGGAAACACCATATATTTT.

This sequence joins TRBV9 and TRBJ2-1; a possible D gene is TRBD1 (5 bases). From germline, CDR1 is SGDLS and CDR2 YYNGEE. CDR3 length: 16 residues. V lost 0 bases, J lost 5 bases, and 15 bases lay in between. The CDR3 nucleotides read TGTGCCAGCAGCGTAGAAGGGGCTTATTTACACAATGAGCAGTTCTTC. This encodes CASSVEGAYLHNEQFF. Complete variable domain (other parts from reference TRBV9 and TRBJ2-1): DSGVTQTPKHLITATGQRVTLRCSPRSGDLSVYWYQQSLDQGLQFLIQYYNGEERAKGNILERFSAQQFPDLHSELNLSSLELGDSALYFCASSVEGAYLHNEQFFGPGTRLTVL.

The V and J genes are TRBV10-3 and TRBJ2-7, with 11 bases identical to TRBD2. V shed 2 bases, J shed 1 base, and the junction held 1 base outside the gene matches. The V gene's germline CDR1 is ENHRY and CDR2 SYGVKD. The CDR3 extends over 15 amino acids. The CDR3 nucleotides are TGTGCCATCAGTGAGGGACTAGCGGGTTCCTACGAGCAGTACTTC. Protein sequence: CAISEGLAGSYEQYF.

This clonotype was observed many times. This rearrangement joins TRBV10-3 to TRBJ2-2, with 11 bases identical to TRBD2. The V and J ends lost 6 bases and 5 bases, in that order; junction bases with no gene match: 2. CDR1 and CDR2 from the germline V gene are ENHRY and SYGVKD. The CDR3 has 14 amino acids. The CDR3 loop reads CAIRLAGETGELFF. CDR3 nucleotide sequence: TGTGCCATCAGACTAGCGGGAGAAACCGGGGAGCTGTTTTTT.

The table lists this clonotype with many counts. The rearrangement joins TRBV19 to TRBJ1-2, with 10 positions matching TRBD1. Germline V gene sequence: CDR1 LNHDA, CDR2 SQIVND (reference sequence). This CDR3 is built from 16 residues. Trimming at V came to 5 bases and at J to 4 bases, leaving 10 bases not matched to a gene. Here the CDR3 DNA reads TGTGCCAGTAGTCAACCACAGGGACAGGGGATCTATGGCTACACCTTC. The encoded protein is CASSQPQGQGIYGYTF.

This clonotype was recorded a few times. The junction shows a germline mismatch at one end, possibly a read error. The J gene is TRBJ1-4, the V gene TRBV5-1, with D perhaps matching TRBD1 (5 bases). The CDR3 has 15 amino acids. From germline, CDR1 is SGHRS and CDR2 YFSETQ. CDR3 protein: CANSPWRQSNEKLFF. The CDR3, as DNA: TGCGCCAACAGCCCTTGGAGACAGTCAAATGAAAAACTGTTTTTT.

Ten or more counts support this clonotype. The chain employs TRBV6-1 and TRBJ1-5, with 7 bases fitting TRBD1. This CDR3 region has 15 residues. V trimming: 6 bases; J trimming: 1 base; junction bases outside the gene matches: 6. Per germline, CDR1 MNHNS and CDR2 SASEGT. The chain's CDR3 is CASSALQGSNQPQHF. The CDR3 DNA sequence: TGTGCCAGCAGCGCTTTACAGGGGAGCAATCAGCCCCAGCATTTT.

The V gene is TRBV19, the J gene TRBJ2-7; the match to TRBD1 covers 9 bases. The CDR3 consists of 16 residues. Trimming took 7 bases from V and 0 from J; bases not matched to a gene: 10. The germline gives CDR1 LNHDA, CDR2 SQIVND (reference sequence). Here the CDR3 reads CASNSPGTGHSYEQYF. Here the CDR3 DNA reads TGTGCCAGTAACTCCCCCGGGACAGGGCACTCCTACGAGCAGTACTTC. Based on the CDR3 plus reference TRBV19 and TRBJ2-7, the full variable domain is DGGITQSPKYLFRKEGQNVTLSCEQNLNHDAMYWYRQDPGQGLRLIYYSQIVNDFQKGDIAEGYSVSREKKESFPLTVTSAQKNPTAFYLCASNSPGTGHSYEQYFGPGTRLTVT.

As concerns this clonotype: One end of the junction fails to match germline, which may point to a read error. This rearrangement joins TRBV5-6 to TRBJ1-5; maybe TRBD1 (5 bases). In germline, CDR1 is SGHDT, CDR2 YYEEEE. This CDR3 is 17 amino acids long. CDR3 nucleotides: TGTGCCAGCAGCTTGACGGGGGAAAGTCTAGGCAAACAGCCCCAGCATTTT. It encodes CASSLTGESLGKQPQHF.

This clonotype was detected ten times or more. The rearrangement links TRBV2 to TRBJ2-5, with TRBD2 as a possible D gene (5 bases). The V end lost 3 bases, the J end lost 1 base, and 9 bases lay between the germline ends. Germline V CDR1 and CDR2: SNHLY, FYNNEI. This CDR3 has 14 amino acids. Here the CDR3 reads CASSERRVQETQYF. The CDR3 DNA follows: TGTGCCAGCAGTGAGCGGCGGGTCCAAGAGACCCAGTACTTC.